A selection of T cell receptor beta chains follows, all from one sample in a study of cytomegalovirus exposure and HLA in healthy donors. The protocol was immunoSEQ multiplex PCR, while the TCRdb copy is restricted to in-frame clones and leaves out a portion. The sample lists 100,000 to 150,000 clones; roughly 87% were seen once. The sequenced sample consisted of PBMCs. The receptors were gathered from a woman between 18 and 30 years old in good health and CMV-seronegative. Each CDR3 is given with its conserved first and last residue. D genes are given only for firm matches. Size is stated for part of the rows, as once, few or many counts, or as a class when the clone is expanded.

TRBD2 | TRBJ2-3 | TRBV28 | 20 | once | TGTGCCAGCAGTTTCAGCCGGACAACGAGCGGGAGGGCCGACCCAGATACGCAGTATTTT | CASSFSRTTSGRADPDTQYF
TRBD2 | TRBJ2-3 | TRBV9 | 16 | many | TGTGCCAGCAGCGTCGGGGAAGGACTAGCGGGAGATACGCAGTATTTT | CASSVGEGLAGDTQYF
NA | TRBJ1-2 | TRBV14 | 16 | once | TGTGCCAGCAGCCAAGAGTGGACAAATCTTAACTATGGCTACACCTTC | CASSQEWTNLNYGYTF
TRBD1 | TRBJ2-3 | TRBV27 | 18 | NA | TGTGCCAGCAGTTTATTGCCCCTCCCTGACAGGGGGGGAGATACGCAGTATTTT | CASSLLPLPDRGGDTQYF
TRBD2 | TRBJ2-1 | TRBV6-5 | 16 | NA | TGTGCCAGCAGTTCCACTAGACTAGCGACATACAATGAGCAGTTCTTC | CASSSTRLATYNEQFF
NA | TRBJ1-4 | TRBV6-5 | 13 | NA | TGTGCCAGTGGAGGTTCAACTAATGAAAAACTGTTTTTT | CASGGSTNEKLFF
NA | TRBJ2-1 | TRBV30 | 11 | NA | TGTGCCTGGAGTGGGAGAAATGAGCAGTTCTTC | CAWSGRNEQFF
TRBD2 | TRBJ2-1 | TRBV19 | 15 | NA | TGTGCCAGTAGTATAGGACTAGCTCTCGGCAATGAGCAGTTCTTC | CASSIGLALGNEQFF
TRBD2 | TRBJ2-7 | TRBV4-3 | 16 | NA | TGCGCCAGCAGCCAAGATGCGGCGGGAGGTCGGTACGAGCAGTACTTC | CASSQDAAGGRYEQYF
NA | TRBJ1-2 | TRBV11-2 | 14 | NA | TGTGCCAGCAGCTTAGAATCTAGGGGCGACGGCTACACCTTC | CASSLESRGDGYTF
TRBD2 | TRBJ2-7 | TRBV14 | 15 | NA | TGTGCCAGCAGCCAACAACTAGCGGGAAATCACGAGCAGTACTTC | CASSQQLAGNHEQYF
NA | TRBJ2-5 | TRBV28 | 15 | NA | TGTGCCAGCAGTTTGTTGTTGGGGAGCCAAGAGACCCAGTACTTC | CASSLLLGSQETQYF